The sequence of this TCR beta chain was determined in a study of blood T cell repertoires in COVID-19. Looking at the study overall: Spain, Italy and the United States supplied samples that represented acute and convalescent COVID-19. Sources were T cells, B-cell-depleted T cells, or PBMCs; the material itself was cDNA or gDNA.

Per the study methods: The authors estimated nucleated cell counts from reference gene primer amplification. Here immunoSEQ multiplex PCR was the method, and the copy in TCRdb shows in-frame clones only, minus some. The V and J calls and clone size are taken from that table; D and trimming were inferred from the DNA. The sample lists some 250,000 clones; 82% were seen once. CDR3 length equals 13 residues. The V end lost 0 bases, the J end lost 3 bases, and 6 bases lay between the germline ends. CDR1 MNHEY and CDR2 SVGAGI come from the germline V gene. The TCR comes from a woman in her sixties or seventies with active or convalescent COVID-19. The J gene is TRBJ2-7, the V gene TRBV6-5; D is unclear. The sample consisted of peripheral blood. In nucleotides, the CDR3 is TGTGCCAGCAGTTACTCCGCGCTCTACGAGCAGTACTTC. Translation: CASSYSALYEQYF.